Listed below are T cell receptor beta chains from one sample, sequenced in a study of blood T cells in healthy people across ages. TCRdb re-called the 5' RACE reads through MiXCR, storing one row per CDR3 protein. Of more than 900,000 distinct CDR3 sequences in the sample, 25% to 35% were seen once. These sequences were also reported in another study, on T cells of mothers and their children.

The sample taken for sequencing was blood. These receptors were collected from a woman in her 40s in good health. The CDR3 runs from the conserved cysteine through the conserved F or W. The D gene is left open where the match is weak. Size is omitted from some rows. Given values are once, few, many or a class for expanded clones.

v_gene,d_gene,j_gene,abundance,CDR3nt,CDR3aa
TRBV11-2,NA,TRBJ2-5,NA,TGTGCCAGCAGCTCTACGGCCGGGGGTGGGACCCAGTACTTC,CASSSTAGGGTQYF
TRBV20-1,NA,TRBJ2-1,NA,TGCAGTACCGAGGGACCTAACAATGAGCAGTTCTTC,CSTEGPNNEQFF
TRBV6-6,NA,TRBJ1-1,many,TGTGCCAGCAGTCCCCGGTCCCCGGGGGCTGAAGCTTTCTTT,CASSPRSPGAEAFF
TRBV28,NA,TRBJ2-7,many,TGTGCCAGCAGTTTAAGGCCCCGGGCGGGAGAGCAGTACTTC,CASSLRPRAGEQYF
TRBV7-2,NA,TRBJ2-7,NA,TGTGCCAGCAGCTTAGTTGCCCTGGCACACGAGCAGTACTTC,CASSLVALAHEQYF
TRBV28,NA,TRBJ2-5,many,TGTGCCAGCAGTTTATTAGGGGGGTTCTCGCAAGAGACCCAGTACTTC,CASSLLGGFSQETQYF
TRBV7-9,NA,TRBJ1-2,many,TGTGCCAGCAGCCCCGGACAGCTCTATGGCTACACCTTC,CASSPGQLYGYTF
TRBV6-5,TRBD2,TRBJ2-3,many,TGTGCCAGCCGACTAGCGGGAGGGGGGGATACGCAGTATTTT,CASRLAGGGDTQYF
TRBV27,NA,TRBJ1-5,few,TGTGCCAGCAGGGCTTATAGCAATCAGCCCCAGCATTTT,CASRAYSNQPQHF
TRBV4-1,NA,TRBJ1-4,NA,TGCGCCAGCAGCCAAGCCGGGGGACGGGTCGAAAAACTGTTTTTT,CASSQAGGRVEKLFF
TRBV20-1,TRBD2,TRBJ2-7,many,TGCAGTGCTAGTGAAAGCGGGGGGGCCATCTACGAGCAGTACTTC,CSASESGGAIYEQYF
TRBV4-3,NA,TRBJ2-7,many,TGTGCCAGCAGCCAAGACAACTCCTACGAGCAGTACTTC,CASSQDNSYEQYF
TRBV10-3,TRBD1,TRBJ1-2,few,TGTGCCATCAGTGAGGTCCGGGACAGGATCTATGGCTACACCTTC,CAISEVRDRIYGYTF
TRBV30,NA,TRBJ1-2,NA,TGTGCCTGGAAGGTCGGCACGGTAGCTAACTATGGCCACACCTTC,CAWKVGTVANYGHTF
TRBV12-3/TRBV12-4,TRBD1,TRBJ1-2,NA,TGTGCCAACAGTTCCGGGACAGGGGGAGACTATGGCTACACCTTC,CANSSGTGGDYGYTF
TRBV20-1,NA,TRBJ2-5,few,TGCAGTGCTAGAGATGGGGCGTCCCAAGAGACCCAGTACTTC,CSARDGASQETQYF
TRBV28,NA,TRBJ1-4,few,TGTGCCAGCAGTTCCCCGACGGGAAATGAAAAACTGTTTTTT,CASSSPTGNEKLFF
TRBV3-1,NA,TRBJ2-1,many,TGTGCCAGCAGCCAAGTTAGTGAGCAGTTCTTC,CASSQVSEQFF
TRBV9,NA,TRBJ2-1,many,TGTGCCAGCAGCCCCCTCGGGACACCCTACAATGAGCAGTTCTTC,CASSPLGTPYNEQFF
TRBV6-5,NA,TRBJ1-5,NA,TGTGCCAGCAGCAAGGGTGGGGTAAGCCATCAGCCCCAGCATTTT,CASSKGGVSHQPQHF
TRBV20-1,NA,TRBJ2-7,many,TGCAGTGCTCCCCACAGAACGGGGCTCTACGAGCAGTACTTC,CSAPHRTGLYEQYF
TRBV27,NA,TRBJ2-3,NA,TGTGCCAGCACTCAACTAAGAGGGGGCACAGATACGCAGTATTTT,CASTQLRGGTDTQYF
TRBV20-1,NA,TRBJ2-1,few,TGCAGTGCTAGAGTTGGGACTCGGTACTACAATGAGCAGTTCTTC,CSARVGTRYYNEQFF
TRBV20-1,NA,TRBJ2-1,many,TGCAGTGCTGCCCCCGGGGGTGGTGAGCAGTTCTTC,CSAAPGGGEQFF
TRBV5-5,TRBD2,TRBJ2-3,NA,TGCGCCAGCAGCCAAGGACTAGCGGGGGGACCCAGCACAGATACGCAGTATTTT,CASSQGLAGGPSTDTQYF
TRBV7-2,TRBD1,TRBJ1-2,NA,TGTGCCAGCAGCAGCTGGGACAGGGGGAGCTATGGCTACACCTTC,CASSSWDRGSYGYTF
TRBV28,TRBD1,TRBJ1-2,few,TGTGCCAGCAGTTCTCAAGCCGGGACAGGGAACTATGGCTACACCTTC,CASSSQAGTGNYGYTF
TRBV7-9,NA,TRBJ2-1,many,TGTGCCAGCAGCGGCAGGGGGGGTTCCTACAATGAGCAGTTCTTC,CASSGRGGSYNEQFF
TRBV12-3/TRBV12-4,TRBD2,TRBJ2-3,NA,TGTGCCAGCAGTCCCGGGGCGACTAGCGGGGGGGCGGTAGATACGCAGTATTTT,CASSPGATSGGAVDTQYF
TRBV4-3,NA,TRBJ2-7,NA,TGCGCCAGCAGCCTAGGTGGGTTAGGGGCCTACGAGCAGTACTTC,CASSLGGLGAYEQYF
TRBV4-3,NA,TRBJ2-7,few,TGCGCCAGCAGCCAAGATCCGGACGGTTACGAGCAGTACTTC,CASSQDPDGYEQYF
TRBV2,NA,TRBJ2-1,NA,TGTGCCAGCAGTACAGGGTCGGGGTACAATGAGCAGTTCTTC,CASSTGSGYNEQFF
TRBV7-3,TRBD1,TRBJ1-2,once,TGTGCCAGCAGCCCGACCCGGGACAGTAACTATGGCTACACCTTC,CASSPTRDSNYGYTF
TRBV12-3/TRBV12-4,NA,TRBJ1-1,NA,TGTGCCAGCAGTTTCCGGACGGAGAACACTGAAGCTTTCTTT,CASSFRTENTEAFF
TRBV6-5,NA,TRBJ2-1,few,TGTGCCAGCAGAAGACAGGCTAACAATGAGCAGTTCTTC,CASRRQANNEQFF
TRBV12-3/TRBV12-4,TRBD1,TRBJ2-1,NA,TGTGCCAGCAGTCCCCGGGACAGGGCCCATGAGCAGTTCTTC,CASSPRDRAHEQFF
TRBV27,TRBD2,TRBJ2-1,NA,TGTGTCAGTCCGACTAGCGGGGGGACCCCAATCTTTGATGCCTACAATGAGCAGTTCTTC,CVSPTSGGTPIFDAYNEQFF
TRBV27,TRBD1,TRBJ2-7,NA,TGTGCCACCAGTTTAACGGGACAGGGAGGACACGAACAGTACTTC,CATSLTGQGGHEQYF
TRBV5-1,TRBD1,TRBJ1-1,many,TGCGCCAGCAGCTTGGGACAGGGGGCGAGTGAAGCTTTCTTT,CASSLGQGASEAFF
TRBV7-2,TRBD1,TRBJ2-2,few,TGTGCCAGCAGCCAAAGAGGGGGCAGGTTCGACGGGGAGCTGTTTTTT,CASSQRGGRFDGELFF
TRBV9,TRBD1,TRBJ1-1,NA,TGTGCCAGCGGGACAGGACTATTGAACACTGAAGCTTTCTTT,CASGTGLLNTEAFF
TRBV28,NA,TRBJ1-5,NA,TGTGCCAGCATTTCGGTGGGCACAGGGAATCGGCCCCAGCATTTT,CASISVGTGNRPQHF
TRBV7-2,TRBD1,TRBJ2-7,NA,TGTGCCAGCAGCCAGGGACAGGGGGGGAAGTACGAGCAGTACTTC,CASSQGQGGKYEQYF
TRBV9,NA,TRBJ2-5,NA,TGTGCCAGCAGCGTAGCCCCTAGAGAGGCGGGCCTAGAGACCCAGTACTTC,CASSVAPREAGLETQYF
TRBV27,TRBD2,TRBJ2-7,many,TGTGCCAGCAGTACGACTAGCGGGGCCGGATACGAGCAGTACTTC,CASSTTSGAGYEQYF
TRBV10-3,TRBD1,TRBJ1-5,NA,TGTGTCATCAGTGAGGGGCCGGGACAGAGTCATCAGCCCCAGCATTTT,CVISEGPGQSHQPQHF
TRBV5-1,NA,TRBJ1-2,few,TGCGCCAGCAGCCTGTACGGCACGTTAACTTCCTATGGCTACACCTTC,CASSLYGTLTSYGYTF
TRBV4-1,TRBD1,TRBJ1-5,NA,TGCGCCAGCAGCCAAGAGGTGACAGGGTCTAATCAGCCCCAGCATTTT,CASSQEVTGSNQPQHF
TRBV5-1,TRBD2,TRBJ2-3,many,TGCGCCAGCAGCGATAGGAGCGGGGGGGCAGATACGCAGTATTTT,CASSDRSGGADTQYF
TRBV28,TRBD1,TRBJ1-1,few,TGTGCCATCGGGACAGGAGTGAACACTGAAGCTTTCTTT,CAIGTGVNTEAFF
TRBV7-6,NA,TRBJ2-3,few,TGTGCCAGCAGCTTAGCTCCGGTTACCACAGATACGCAGTATTTT,CASSLAPVTTDTQYF
TRBV28,TRBD1,TRBJ1-2,NA,TGTGCCACCCCCAGGGGGACCTATGGCTACACCTTC,CATPRGTYGYTF
TRBV7-2,NA,TRBJ1-4,many,TGTGCCAGCAGCTTAGCTGGGGAGGGAGAAAAACTGTTTTTT,CASSLAGEGEKLFF
TRBV3-1,NA,TRBJ1-2,NA,TGTGCCAGCAGCTCAAGCGAAAGAGGGCGTATCTATGGCTACACCTTC,CASSSSERGRIYGYTF
TRBV29-1,NA,TRBJ1-4,few,TGCAGCGTTGTTATCCCATCCCGAGGGCCAACTAATGAAAAACTGTTTTTT,CSVVIPSRGPTNEKLFF
TRBV5-6,NA,TRBJ2-2,NA,TGTGCCAGCAGCCTGCAGACGGTGAACACCGGGGAGCTGTTTTTT,CASSLQTVNTGELFF
TRBV4-2,NA,TRBJ2-7,NA,TGTGCCAGCAGCCAAGATCAAAAGGGCCTCAGCTCCTACGAGCAGTACTTC,CASSQDQKGLSSYEQYF
TRBV7-9,NA,TRBJ1-4,NA,TGTGCCAGCAGCTTTGAACGGATGGGGTCTAATGAAAAACTGTTTTTT,CASSFERMGSNEKLFF